This TCR beta chain was recovered during a study of cytomegalovirus exposure and HLA in healthy donors. Primers: 60 Vbeta forward and 13 Jbeta reverse. The method was immunoSEQ multiplex PCR; TCRdb's version includes in-frame clones alone and lacks a portion of them. The sample has some 120,000 clones; around three quarters are singletons. Germline V lookup: CDR1 SGHAT, CDR2 FQNNGV. V shed 7 bases and J 5 bases; nucleotides not matched to a gene: 3. CDR3 length: 12 residues. Sample: PBMCs. This clonotype was sampled from a man aged 25 to 40 in good health and CMV-seropositive. V is TRBV11-2 and J is TRBJ2-3; TRBD1 aligns across 7 bases. CDR3 nucleotide sequence: TGTGCCAGCACCCCAGGGGGAGATACGCAGTATTTT. Translation: CASTPGGDTQYF.